Sequencing of this T cell receptor beta chain was carried out in a study of OX40 agonist ivuxolimab in advanced cancers. Study summary: Aged roughly 20 to 85 with a mean of approximately 60 years, they were roughly 83% male. Overall study findings and caveats: Normalized T-cell clonal expansion was also low in some nonresponders.

Method: immunoSEQ multiplex PCR; TCRdb's copy keeps in-frame clones and lacks some. Here the sample spans just over 14,000 clones, roughly 77% being singletons. CDR1 SNHLY and CDR2 FYNNEI come from the germline V gene. The CDR3 sequence is 16 residues long. Trimming cost V 7 bases and J 4 bases; bases outside gene matches: 12. On this clone: What it recognizes is unknown.

The chain carries TRBV2 and TRBJ2-3, with 9 bases matching TRBD2. The input for sequencing was CD4+ or CD8+ T cells sorted from blood, taken in a trial of the OX40 agonist ivuxolimab. The receptor was derived from an adult with an advanced solid tumor such as melanoma, head and neck, liver or kidney cancer. The CDR3 sequence is CASIGREGPLADTQYF. The CDR3 DNA follows: TGTGCCAGCATAGGGCGGGAGGGCCCTTTGGCAGATACGCAGTATTTT.